This is a list of T cell receptor beta chains from one sample in a study of CD8 T cells in ankylosing spondylitis. MiXCR, applied by TCRdb to the 5' RACE reads, yields one record per CDR3 protein. The sample records 330,000 or so distinct CDR3 sequences, 8% being singletons. The source material was blood, either unsorted or a sorted T cell fraction (not recorded which). Receptors were obtained from a male donor with ankylosing spondylitis. CDR3s include the opening cysteine and the closing phenylalanine or tryptophan. Each record gives: CDR3 protein, CDR3 DNA, J gene, V gene, clone size, D gene. A D gene is named only where the DNA matches it firmly. Clone size appears in some rows only: once, few, many, or a class for an expanded clone.

cdr3_aa: CASSLNPNTEAFF
cdr3_nt: TGTGCCAGCAGCCTCAACCCGAACACTGAAGCTTTCTTT
j_call: TRBJ1-1
v_call: TRBV28
clone_size: many
d_call: .

cdr3_aa: CASSFASGRNTGELFF
cdr3_nt: TGTGCCAGCAGTTTCGCTAGCGGAAGAAACACCGGGGAGCTGTTTTTT
j_call: TRBJ2-2
v_call: TRBV28
clone_size: few
d_call: TRBD2

cdr3_aa: CSVPGGPTGANVLTF
cdr3_nt: TGCAGCGTTCCCGGGGGACCCACTGGGGCCAACGTCCTGACTTTC
j_call: TRBJ2-6
v_call: TRBV29-1
clone_size: many
d_call: .

cdr3_aa: CASSLRGLPQETQYF
cdr3_nt: TGTGCCAGCAGCTTGCGGGGCCTCCCTCAAGAGACCCAGTACTTC
j_call: TRBJ2-5
v_call: TRBV7-9
clone_size: few
d_call: .

cdr3_aa: CSVALNTEAFF
cdr3_nt: TGCAGCGTTGCTTTGAACACTGAAGCTTTCTTT
j_call: TRBJ1-1
v_call: TRBV29-1
clone_size: many
d_call: .

cdr3_aa: CDSSVDWGTGSYEQYF
cdr3_nt: TGTGACAGCAGCGTAGATTGGGGGACAGGGTCCTACGAGCAGTACTTC
j_call: TRBJ2-7
v_call: TRBV9
clone_size: .
d_call: TRBD1

cdr3_aa: CASSRTSGTQYEQYF
cdr3_nt: TGTGCCAGCAGCCGGACTAGCGGGACTCAATACGAGCAGTACTTC
j_call: TRBJ2-7
v_call: TRBV3-1
clone_size: few
d_call: TRBD2

cdr3_aa: CASSPRPATNEKLFF
cdr3_nt: TGTGCCAGCAGCCCACGGCCAGCAACTAATGAAAAACTGTTTTTT
j_call: TRBJ1-4
v_call: TRBV3-1
clone_size: .
d_call: .

cdr3_aa: CASSRLGMDTIYF
cdr3_nt: TGCGCCAGCAGCCGACTAGGGATGGACACCATATATTTT
j_call: TRBJ1-3
v_call: TRBV5-1
clone_size: .
d_call: .

cdr3_aa: CSARGGTSGTYQETQYF
cdr3_nt: TGCAGTGCTAGAGGAGGGACTAGCGGGACCTACCAAGAGACCCAGTACTTC
j_call: TRBJ2-5
v_call: TRBV20-1
clone_size: few
d_call: TRBD2

cdr3_aa: CASSFMGHNYGYTF
cdr3_nt: TGTGCCAGCAGTTTCATGGGACATAACTATGGCTACACCTTC
j_call: TRBJ1-2
v_call: TRBV28
clone_size: .
d_call: .

cdr3_aa: CASSYSFPEANYGYTF
cdr3_nt: TGTGCCAGCAGTTACTCGTTCCCCGAGGCTAACTATGGCTACACCTTC
j_call: TRBJ1-2
v_call: TRBV6-5
clone_size: few
d_call: .

cdr3_aa: CATSKRASTDTQYF
cdr3_nt: TGCGCCACTTCCAAGCGGGCTAGCACAGATACGCAGTATTTT
j_call: TRBJ2-3
v_call: TRBV5-1
clone_size: few
d_call: .

cdr3_aa: CASRGGLAIEQYF
cdr3_nt: TGTGCCAGCAGGGGGGGACTAGCGATCGAGCAGTACTTC
j_call: TRBJ2-7
v_call: TRBV28
clone_size: few
d_call: TRBD2

cdr3_aa: CASRDRGREQFF
cdr3_nt: TGTGCCAGCAGGGACAGGGGGCGGGAGCAGTTCTTC
j_call: TRBJ2-1
v_call: TRBV2
clone_size: .
d_call: TRBD1

cdr3_aa: CASSVNPPGETQYF
cdr3_nt: TGCGCCAGCAGCGTAAACCCCCCCGGAGAGACCCAGTACTTC
j_call: TRBJ2-5
v_call: TRBV5-1
clone_size: .
d_call: .

cdr3_aa: CASSLRGQSTVEQYF
cdr3_nt: TGTGCCAGCAGTTTACGCGGACAGAGTACGGTGGAGCAGTACTTC
j_call: TRBJ2-7
v_call: TRBV27
clone_size: few
d_call: .

cdr3_aa: CSVSETGAAFNTEAFF
cdr3_nt: TGCAGCGTCTCGGAGACAGGTGCAGCTTTTAACACTGAAGCTTTCTTT
j_call: TRBJ1-1
v_call: TRBV29-1
clone_size: .
d_call: .

cdr3_aa: CASSLAPTSGSYEQYF
cdr3_nt: TGTGCCAGCAGCTTAGCCCCTACTAGCGGGAGTTACGAGCAGTACTTC
j_call: TRBJ2-7
v_call: TRBV7-2
clone_size: many
d_call: TRBD2

cdr3_aa: CASSPGQLSGNTIYF
cdr3_nt: TGCGCCAGCAGCCCGGGACAGCTCTCTGGAAACACCATATATTTT
j_call: TRBJ1-3
v_call: TRBV5-1
clone_size: many
d_call: TRBD1

cdr3_aa: CASSEYGDTEAFF
cdr3_nt: TGTGCCAGCAGTGAATATGGGGACACTGAAGCTTTCTTT
j_call: TRBJ1-1
v_call: TRBV25-1
clone_size: few
d_call: .

cdr3_aa: CSARPREKLFF
cdr3_nt: TGCAGTGCTAGACCGCGTGAAAAACTGTTTTTT
j_call: TRBJ1-4
v_call: TRBV20-1
clone_size: few
d_call: .

cdr3_aa: CSARAIIDNSPLHF
cdr3_nt: TGCAGTGCTAGGGCCATTATAGATAATTCACCCCTCCACTTT
j_call: TRBJ1-6
v_call: TRBV20-1
clone_size: many
d_call: .

cdr3_aa: CSVGYTGSTEAFF
cdr3_nt: TGCAGCGTTGGGTATACAGGGAGCACTGAAGCTTTCTTT
j_call: TRBJ1-1
v_call: TRBV29-1
clone_size: .
d_call: .

cdr3_aa: CASSAQRGEQFF
cdr3_nt: TGTGCCAGCAGTGCCCAAAGGGGTGAGCAGTTCTTC
j_call: TRBJ2-1
v_call: TRBV28
clone_size: .
d_call: .

cdr3_aa: CASSLDGSGSYNEQFF
cdr3_nt: TGCGCCAGCAGCTTGGACGGGAGTGGATCCTACAATGAGCAGTTCTTC
j_call: TRBJ2-1
v_call: TRBV5-1
clone_size: few
d_call: .

cdr3_aa: CASSFGINQPQHF
cdr3_nt: TGTGCCAGCAGCTTCGGAATCAATCAGCCCCAGCATTTT
j_call: TRBJ1-5
v_call: TRBV7-8
clone_size: few
d_call: .

cdr3_aa: CSVEILEGQGHFSNTGELFF
cdr3_nt: TGCAGCGTTGAAATTCTAGAGGGGCAGGGCCATTTTTCGAACACCGGGGAGCTGTTTTTT
j_call: TRBJ2-2
v_call: TRBV29-1
clone_size: .
d_call: .

cdr3_aa: CASGLSYGYTF
cdr3_nt: TGTGCTAGTGGTTTGAGCTATGGCTACACCTTC
j_call: TRBJ1-2
v_call: TRBV12-5
clone_size: few
d_call: .

cdr3_aa: CASSPLGNEQYF
cdr3_nt: TGTGCCAGCTCACCACTGGGAAACGAGCAGTACTTC
j_call: TRBJ2-7
v_call: TRBV18
clone_size: .
d_call: .

cdr3_aa: CSARTSVYNEQFF
cdr3_nt: TGCAGTGCTAGGACTAGCGTGTACAATGAGCAGTTCTTC
j_call: TRBJ2-1
v_call: TRBV20-1
clone_size: few
d_call: TRBD2

cdr3_aa: CASSQDARAGEAFF
cdr3_nt: TGTGCCAGCAGCCAAGATGCCAGGGCAGGTGAAGCTTTCTTT
j_call: TRBJ1-1
v_call: TRBV3-1
clone_size: few
d_call: .